This entry features one TCR beta chain sequence. Its antigen is not identified. Sorted subsets were amplified in replicate PCRs using approximately 0.2 ug DNA, 30,000 to 35,000 T cell genomes. TCRdb's table, derived via immunoSEQ multiplex PCR, lists solely in-frame clones and lacks some. In the table there are 2,500,000 or so clones, 93% of which are singletons. The source of the sample is a study of shared clonotypes between healthy human individuals. Study details: Used for every donor were three CD4 naive, three CD4 memory, two CD8 naive and one CD8 memory plate. Overall study results and limits: Generation of non-shared clonotypes was less probable than generation of clonotypes shared by all four donors.

Trimming pared 4 bases from V and 4 bases from J, leaving 10 bases between. CDR3 length: 13 residues. The germline V gene has CDR1 MNHNY and CDR2 SVGAGI (reference sequence). Sequencing used naive CD4+ T cells from PBMCs. As for subset: CD45RA+ positively selected. The clonotype originates from a man between 18 and 35 years old in good health. Some clones in this sample may be carry-over from other donors' samples. This sequence joins TRBV6-6 and TRBJ1-2; D perhaps matches TRBD1 (6 bases). The CDR3 coding sequence is TGTGCCAGCAGTTCCGCAGGGGCCTATGGCTACACCTTC. Translated: CASSSAGAYGYTF.